These 20 T cell receptor beta chains were sequenced from one sample in a study of human T cells and chemical hapten exposure. Indicated time point: patch test 1, 2 weeks after DPC sensitization. The treatment is: therapeutic diphenylcyclopropenone sensitization with weekly scalp DPC. TCRdb used MiXCR to reprocess the RACE reads, holding one entry per CDR3 protein. The repertoire consists of roughly 380,000 distinct CDR3 sequences, with approximately 5% occurring once and the leading ten covering roughly 2.4%. This material consisted of whole blood, taken in connection with sensitization to the hapten diphenylcyclopropenone (DPC). The source is a woman in her 50s with alopecia areata. Some clones in this sample may be carry-over from other donors' samples.

The genes are TRBV9 and TRBJ1-1; unclear D gene. Germline V lookup: CDR1 SGDLS, CDR2 YYNGEE. Trimming took 4 bases from V and 4 from J, leaving 11 bases between them. CDR3 length: 13 amino acids. The CDR3 DNA sequence: TGTGCCAGCAGCACCATTAGCGGCACTGAAGCTTTCTTT. Protein sequence: CASSTISGTEAFF.

This clonotype appeared many times. The chain is built from TRBV7-2 and TRBJ2-6; TRBD2 might be the D (5 bases). The germline V gene encodes CDR1 SGHTA and CDR2 FQGNSA. CDR3 size: 14 residues. Trimming pared 7 bases from V and 4 bases from J, leaving 11 bases between. This CDR3 is CASIARVGANVLTF. The CDR3 DNA reads as TGTGCCAGCATCGCGAGGGTCGGGGCCAACGTCCTGACTTTC.

This clonotype showed up just a few times. The chain has TRBV27 and TRBJ1-6; D is ambiguous. The CDR3 runs 12 residues. Germline loops: CDR1 MNHEY, CDR2 SMNVEV (reference sequence). Trimming cost V 3 bases and J 7 bases, with 4 bases left between them. The CDR3 reads CASSFQNSPLHF. DNA for the CDR3: TGTGCCAGCAGTTTTCAAAATTCACCCCTCCACTTT.

In this sample, this clonotype turned up many times. The rearrangement links TRBV29-1 to TRBJ1-1; TRBD1 matches at 8 bases. Germline V CDR1 and CDR2: SQVTM, ANQGSEA. J lost 5 bases, V lost 4 bases, and 12 bases had no gene match. This CDR3 comprises 15 residues. CDR3 region: CSVGFAGGVGTEAFF. The CDR3 DNA sequence: TGCAGCGTTGGGTTCGCAGGGGGCGTTGGGACTGAAGCTTTCTTT.

This clonotype was detected ten times or more. The genes are TRBV5-8 and TRBJ1-2; D is unresolved. The germline V gene has CDR1 SGHTS and CDR2 YDEGEE. The CDR3 consists of 14 residues. The ends were cut back, 7 bases at V and 0 bases at J, with 13 bases in the middle. The CDR3 DNA sequence: TGTGCCAGCGGGGTGGAGGGCCCTAACTATGGCTACACCTTC. Amino acids: CASGVEGPNYGYTF.

The table lists this clonotype with a few counts. This chain's CDR3 is CASSPSESQKIGGYTF. The CDR3 DNA follows: TGTGCCAGCTCACCAAGTGAGTCTCAGAAAATCGGCGGCTACACCTTC. This chain joins TRBV18 and TRBJ1-2; unclear D gene. The CDR3 consists of 16 residues. Trimming left V 2 bases short and J 8 bases short, with 21 bases between. The germline gives CDR1 KGHSH, CDR2 LQKENI.

This clonotype has more than one count but fewer than ten. The chain links TRBV12-3 or TRBV12-4 to TRBJ2-3, with 8 bases that match TRBD2. V gave up 3 bases and J gave up 1 base; unmatched junction bases: 6. The CDR3 runs 16 residues. CDR3 bases: TGTGCCAGCAGTTTTTCAGCGGGAGTTCGCACAGATACGCAGTATTTT. Its protein product is CASSFSAGVRTDTQYF.

This clonotype showed up many times. The J gene is TRBJ1-2, the V gene TRBV6-5; maybe TRBD1 (6 bases). V lost 5 bases and J 3 bases, leaving 13 bases between the germline ends. The CDR3 loop spans 14 amino acids. CDR1 and CDR2 from the germline V gene are MNHEY and SVGAGI. Written as DNA, the CDR3 is TGTGCCAGCAGTCCGGGACAACGCTACTATGGCTACACCTTC. The encoded protein is CASSPGQRYYGYTF.

This clonotype has at least ten counts. The rearrangement uses TRBV10-1 and TRBJ2-1; possibly TRBD1 for D (6 bases). The CDR3 has 13 residues. Per germline, CDR1 WNHNN and CDR2 SYGVQD (reference sequence). V was shortened by 10 bases and J by 5 bases, with 15 bases between the two germline ends. DNA for the CDR3: TGCGCCACCGCGGACAGTAACCACAATGAGCAGTTCTTC. Translated: CATADSNHNEQFF.

This clonotype was observed a handful of times. The chain joins TRBV6-6 to TRBJ2-7, with D perhaps being TRBD1 or TRBD2 (5 bases each). CDR1 is MNHNY and CDR2 is SVGAGI in the germline V gene (reference sequence). CDR3 length equals 15 residues. Trimming stripped 2 bases from V and 7 bases from J, with 18 bases between. The CDR3, as DNA: TGTGCCAGCAGTTACGGGGTCGGGGTACAGGTGGAGCAGTACTTC. As protein: CASSYGVGVQVEQYF.

In its sample, this clonotype was seen many times. The chain combines TRBV29-1 with TRBJ2-1; TRBD2 matches at 14 bases. Germline lookup yields CDR1 SQVTM and CDR2 ANQGSEA. This CDR3 has 14 amino acids. V dropped 6 bases and J dropped 10; count of bases not matched to a gene: 8. CDR3 nucleotides: TGCAGCGTAGAGGGACTAGCGGGAGCGGGGGAGCAGTTCTTC. Protein sequence: CSVEGLAGAGEQFF.

There are many counts of this clonotype. This chain joins TRBV9 and TRBJ2-7; 10 nucleotides match TRBD2. In germline, CDR1 is SGDLS, CDR2 YYNGEE. The CDR3 is 15 amino acids. After removal of 0 bases from V and 6 bases from J, the junction contained 6 bases not matched to a gene. The CDR3 DNA sequence: TGTGCCAGCAGCGTAGGGTCTAGCGGGAGCAGCGAGCAGTACTTC. This codes for CASSVGSSGSSEQYF. Supplemented by reference TRBV9 and TRBJ2-7, the full variable domain reads DSGVTQTPKHLITATGQRVTLRCSPRSGDLSVYWYQQSLDQGLQFLIQYYNGEERAKGNILERFSAQQFPDLHSELNLSSLELGDSALYFCASSVGSSGSSEQYFGPGTRLTVT.

This clonotype has more than one count but fewer than ten. J is TRBJ2-2 and V is TRBV2; TRBD1 agrees at 9 bases. The CDR3 loop spans 15 amino acids. V was pared by 8 bases and J by 3 bases, with 7 bases of the junction left unmatched. CDR1 and CDR2 (germline): SNHLY, FYNNEI. CDR3 loop: CASVTGQGHTGELFF. CDR3 in DNA: TGTGCCAGCGTAACGGGACAGGGACACACCGGGGAGCTGTTTTTT.

Ten or more counts support this clonotype. The rearrangement uses TRBV7-9 and TRBJ1-1, with a possible D match to TRBD1 (6 bases). CDR3 length: 13 amino acids. Germline V gene data show CDR1 as SEHNR and CDR2 as FQNEAQ (reference sequence). The germline V and J ends were trimmed by 5 bases and 11 bases, with 18 bases remaining between them. The CDR3 sequence is CASSQQGIGLAFF. CDR3 nucleotide sequence: TGTGCCAGCAGCCAACAGGGAATTGGACTGGCTTTCTTT.

Points on this clonotype: Just one base apart from a much larger clone, this may be a read error. The chain employs TRBV29-1 and TRBJ2-7; the D gene is possibly TRBD1 (5 bases). Deletions cut 3 bases from V and 0 bases from J, with 18 bases between. CDR3 length: 16 residues. Per germline, CDR1 SQVTM and CDR2 ANQGSEA. This chain's CDR3 is CSVEDARQSSSYEQYF. DNA for the CDR3: TGCAGCGTTGAGGACGCTAGACAGTCCAGCTCCTACGAGCAGTACTTC.

This clonotype was recorded at least ten times. The rearrangement joins TRBV20-1 to TRBJ1-4; D gene unclear. CDR1 and CDR2 (germline): DFQATT, SNEGSKA (reference sequence). V dropped 5 bases and J dropped 0 bases, with 13 bases sitting between them. The CDR3 totals 15 residues. In DNA, the CDR3 is TGCAGTGCTGAGGGCACAGTTGCAACTAATGAAAAACTGTTTTTT. Translated: CSAEGTVATNEKLFF.

This chain connects TRBV30 to TRBJ1-5; D gene ambiguous. CDR3 length: 15 residues. V lost 1 base and J 3 bases, leaving 13 bases between the germline ends. The germline V gene encodes CDR1 GTSNPN and CDR2 SVGIG (reference sequence). The CDR3 DNA is TGTGCCTGGAGTGAAACGAGCAGGACCAATCAGCCCCAGCATTTT. Residues: CAWSETSRTNQPQHF.

This clonotype came up many times. V and J are TRBV5-5 and TRBJ1-1, with 8 bases that match TRBD1. The germline CDR1 and CDR2 sequences are SGHKS and YYEKEE (reference sequence). V lost 2 bases, J lost 5 bases, and 14 bases stayed unmatched. The CDR3 spans 17 residues. CDR3 region: CASSLGVRTGGGTEAFF. The CDR3 DNA is TGTGCCAGCAGCTTAGGGGTACGAACAGGGGGTGGAACTGAAGCTTTCTTT.

This clonotype occurred many times. The chain recombines TRBV20-1 with TRBJ2-3; 9 bases are shared with TRBD2. Germline-derived CDR1 and CDR2 are DFQATT and SNEGSKA (reference sequence). CDR3 length equals 15 residues. Trimming took 3 bases from V and 6 from J; bases not matched to a gene: 10. DNA for the CDR3: TGCAGTGCTAGTTGGTCTAGCGGGATAGGTGATACGCAGTATTTT. This sequence encodes CSASWSSGIGDTQYF.

This clonotype was counted ten times or more. The CDR3 DNA follows: TGTGCCACCAGTGCTAGCCGGGACAAGCCCTACGAGCAGTACTTC. Protein product: CATSASRDKPYEQYF. This chain connects TRBV24-1 to TRBJ2-7; D possibly corresponds to TRBD1 (6 bases). The CDR3 has 15 residues. Trimming took off 5 bases at V and 2 bases at J, with 15 bases between the two ends. Germline V gives CDR1 KGHDR, CDR2 SFDVKD.